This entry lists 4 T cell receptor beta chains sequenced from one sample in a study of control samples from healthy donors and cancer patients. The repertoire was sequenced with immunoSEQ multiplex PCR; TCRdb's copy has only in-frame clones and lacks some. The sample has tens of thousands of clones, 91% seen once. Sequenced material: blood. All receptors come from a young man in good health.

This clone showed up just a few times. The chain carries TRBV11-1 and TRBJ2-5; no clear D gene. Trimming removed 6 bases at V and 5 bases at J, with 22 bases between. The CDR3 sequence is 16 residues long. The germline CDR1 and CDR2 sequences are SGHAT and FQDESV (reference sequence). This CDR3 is CASSRRAAAQPETQYF. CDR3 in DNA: TGTGCCAGCAGTCGCCGCGCGGCAGCCCAACCTGAGACCCAGTACTTC. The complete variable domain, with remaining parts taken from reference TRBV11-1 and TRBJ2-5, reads EAEVAQSPRYKITEKSQAVAFWCDPISGHATLYWYRQILGQGPELLVQFQDESVVDDSQLPKDRFSAERLKGVDSTLKIQPAELGDSAMYLCASSRRAAAQPETQYFGPGTRLLVL.

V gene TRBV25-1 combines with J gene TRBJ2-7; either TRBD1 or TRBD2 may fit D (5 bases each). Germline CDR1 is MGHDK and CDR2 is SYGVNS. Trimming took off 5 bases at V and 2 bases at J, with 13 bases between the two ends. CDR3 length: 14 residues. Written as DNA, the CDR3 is TGTGCCAGCAGTAGGGACGCCGCAGCCTACGAGCAGTACTTC. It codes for CASSRDAAAYEQYF.

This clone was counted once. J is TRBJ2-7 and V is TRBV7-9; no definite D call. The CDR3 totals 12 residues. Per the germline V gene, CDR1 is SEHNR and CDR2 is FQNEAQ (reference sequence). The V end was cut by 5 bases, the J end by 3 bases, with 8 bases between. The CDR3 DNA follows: TGTGCCAGCAGCCATCAGAACTACGAGCAGTACTTC. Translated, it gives CASSHQNYEQYF.

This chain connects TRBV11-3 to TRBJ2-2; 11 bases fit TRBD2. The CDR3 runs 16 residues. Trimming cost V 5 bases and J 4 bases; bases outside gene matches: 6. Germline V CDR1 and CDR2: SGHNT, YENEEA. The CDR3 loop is CASSNRLAGGTGELFF. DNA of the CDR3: TGTGCCAGCAGCAATCGCCTAGCGGGAGGCACCGGGGAGCTGTTTTTT.